This T cell receptor beta chain stems from a study of blood T cells in healthy people across ages. This CDR3 has 15 amino acids. Germline assignment: CDR1 DFQATT and CDR2 SNEGSKA (reference sequence). Trimming shortened V by 3 bases and J by 5 bases, and 19 bases separated the two germline ends. With a J-beta primer mix and a sample-barcoded 5' primer, a second PCR ran about 7 to 11 cycles. TCRdb redid the calling of the 5' RACE reads with MiXCR, one entry per CDR3 protein. Among 600,000 to 850,000 distinct CDR3 sequences listed, 20% to 30% were seen once. These sequences were also reported in another study, on T cells of mothers and their children. That study adds: According to the study, all extracted RNA entered cDNA synthesis at around 1.4 ug per 15 ul.

Material for sequencing was blood. This sequence originates from a boy aged 5-17 years in good health. The chain has TRBV20-1 and TRBJ2-5; D may correspond to TRBD1 or TRBD2 (6 bases each). Here the CDR3 reads CSASEGGSKSETQYF. CDR3 coding DNA: TGCAGTGCTAGTGAGGGGGGCAGTAAAAGCGAGACCCAGTACTTC.